Below are 5 T cell receptor beta chains sequenced from a single sample in a study of beta chain features in type 1 diabetes (dated by TCRdb to 2016 to 2019). General study outcomes and caveats: In all four CD4+ subsets, TCRB CDR3 length was moderately but significantly shorter in type 1 diabetes patients.

Preparation of the library involved the immunoSEQ multiplex PCR assay. The High Capacity cDNA Reverse Transcription Kit was used to reverse transcribe all of the isolated RNA, meaning that expressed TCRB transcripts were what got sequenced. This is the immuneACCESS table as TCRdb keeps it, with only in-frame sequences that have V and J called. A part of the clones is gone; compared with another copy, unresolved V genes explain less than half, and the rest is unexplained. Counted in this sample were around 160,000 clones; 6.5% to 10% of them appeared once. Approximately 0.54% of the sample goes to the ten largest clones. Their antigen targets remain unknown. What was sequenced was central memory CD4+ T cells from blood. These receptors came from a woman aged 18-29 years with type 1 diabetes.

The chain joins TRBV5-1 to TRBJ2-2; perhaps TRBD2 as D (6 bases). The CDR3 runs to 16 residues. V was trimmed by 3 bases and J by 6 bases, leaving 18 bases between them. CDR1 SGHRS and CDR2 YFSETQ come from the germline V gene. The CDR3 here is CASSSGVGLSSGELFF. In nucleotides, the CDR3 is TGCGCCAGCAGCTCTGGAGTGGGACTGTCGTCCGGGGAGCTGTTTTTT.

This clone was counted a few times. The chain is built from TRBV2 and TRBJ2-5; D is possibly TRBD2 (5 bases). The CDR3 runs to 14 residues. CDR1 and CDR2 (germline): SNHLY, FYNNEI. With 8 bases removed from V and 4 bases from J, the gap between germline ends came to 17 bases. CDR3 sequence: CASLRDPLVETQYF. The DNA for the CDR3 is TGTGCCAGCCTTAGAGACCCACTAGTAGAGACCCAGTACTTC.

V gene TRBV5-1 combines with J gene TRBJ2-5; possible D gene TRBD1, 6 bases. Looked up from germline, CDR1 is SGHRS and CDR2 is YFSETQ. The CDR3 runs to 13 residues. V lost 4 bases and J lost 2, with 9 bases in between. The CDR3, as DNA: TGCGCCAGCAGCCCAGGACAGCAAGAGACCCAGTACTTC. Residues: CASSPGQQETQYF.

This clone was found many times. For the CDR3, the DNA is TGTGCCAGTAGTATAGATCTCCGAGGGGAGCAGTTCTTC. Translated: CASSIDLRGEQFF. This chain joins TRBV19 and TRBJ2-1; D may be TRBD2 (5 bases). The germline V and J ends were trimmed by 0 bases and 10 bases, with 10 bases remaining between them. CDR1 is LNHDA and CDR2 is SQIVND in the germline V gene (reference sequence). The CDR3 loop spans 13 amino acids.

The chain links TRBV7-2 to TRBJ1-6, with TRBD1 matching over 7 bases. The V and J ends lost 5 bases and 9 bases, in that order; junction bases with no gene match: 13. The germline gives CDR1 SGHTA, CDR2 FQGNSA. The CDR3 is 16 amino acids. CDR3 region: CASSPQGQQGTSPLHF. CDR3 DNA sequence: TGTGCCAGCAGCCCTCAGGGGCAACAGGGGACTTCACCCCTCCACTTT.